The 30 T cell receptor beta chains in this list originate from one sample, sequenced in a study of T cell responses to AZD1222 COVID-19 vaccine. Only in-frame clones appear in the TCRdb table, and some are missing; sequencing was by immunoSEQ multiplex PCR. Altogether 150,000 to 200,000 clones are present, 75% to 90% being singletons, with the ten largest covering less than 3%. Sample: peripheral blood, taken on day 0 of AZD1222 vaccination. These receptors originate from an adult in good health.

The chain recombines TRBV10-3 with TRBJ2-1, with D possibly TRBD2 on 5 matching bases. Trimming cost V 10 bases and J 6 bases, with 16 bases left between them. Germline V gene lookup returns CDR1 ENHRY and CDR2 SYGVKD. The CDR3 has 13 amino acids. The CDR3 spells CASDRGIGNEQFF. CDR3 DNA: TGTGCCAGCGACCGGGGTATCGGCAATGAGCAGTTCTTC.

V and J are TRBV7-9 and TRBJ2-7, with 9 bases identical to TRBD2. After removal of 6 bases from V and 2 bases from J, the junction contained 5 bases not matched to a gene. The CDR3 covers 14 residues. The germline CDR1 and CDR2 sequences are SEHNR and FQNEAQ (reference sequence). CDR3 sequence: CASSFSGSPYEQYF. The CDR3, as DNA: TGTGCCAGCAGTTTTAGCGGGAGTCCCTACGAGCAGTACTTC. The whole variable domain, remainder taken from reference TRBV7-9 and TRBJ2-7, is DTGVSQNPRHKITKRGQNVTFRCDPISEHNRLYWYRQTLGQGPEFLTYFQNEAQLEKSRLLSDRFSAERPKGSFSTLEIQRTEQGDSAMYLCASSFSGSPYEQYFGPGTRLTVT.

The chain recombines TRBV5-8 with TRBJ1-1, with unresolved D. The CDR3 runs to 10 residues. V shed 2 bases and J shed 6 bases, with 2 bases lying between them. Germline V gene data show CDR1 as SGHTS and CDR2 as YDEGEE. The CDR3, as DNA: TGTGCCAGCAGCTTCTCTGAAGCTTTCTTT. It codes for CASSFSEAFF.

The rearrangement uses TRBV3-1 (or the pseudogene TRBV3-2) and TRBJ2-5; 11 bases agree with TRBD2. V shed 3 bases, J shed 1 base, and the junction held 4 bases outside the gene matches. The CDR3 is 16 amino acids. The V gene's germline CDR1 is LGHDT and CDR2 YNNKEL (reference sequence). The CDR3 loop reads CASSHPGLAVQETQYF. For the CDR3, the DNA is TGTGCCAGCAGCCACCCGGGACTAGCGGTCCAAGAGACCCAGTACTTC.

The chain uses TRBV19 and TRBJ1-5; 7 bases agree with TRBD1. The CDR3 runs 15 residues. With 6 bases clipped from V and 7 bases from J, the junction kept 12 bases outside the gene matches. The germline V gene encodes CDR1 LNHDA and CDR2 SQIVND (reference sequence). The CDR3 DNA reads TGTGCCAGTAGGGGCGGAGGGGGCATGGGGCAGCCCCAGCATTTT. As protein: CASRGGGGMGQPQHF.

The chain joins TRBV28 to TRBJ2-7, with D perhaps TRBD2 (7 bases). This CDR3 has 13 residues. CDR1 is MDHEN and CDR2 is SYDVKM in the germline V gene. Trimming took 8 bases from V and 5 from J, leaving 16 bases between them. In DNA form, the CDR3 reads TGTGCCAGCGGGGGGGCAGGGAGCCACGAGCAGTACTTC. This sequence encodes CASGGAGSHEQYF.

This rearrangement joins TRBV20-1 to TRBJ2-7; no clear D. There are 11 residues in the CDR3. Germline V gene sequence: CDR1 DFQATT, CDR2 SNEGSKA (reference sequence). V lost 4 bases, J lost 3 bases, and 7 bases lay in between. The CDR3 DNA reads TGCAGTGCTACCGACTTCTACGAGCAGTACTTC. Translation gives CSATDFYEQYF.

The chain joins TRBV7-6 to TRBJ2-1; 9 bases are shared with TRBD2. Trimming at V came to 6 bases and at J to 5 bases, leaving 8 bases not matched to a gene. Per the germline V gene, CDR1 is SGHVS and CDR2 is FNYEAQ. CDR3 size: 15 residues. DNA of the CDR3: TGTGCCAGCAGTCAAACCCCTAGCGGGAACAATGAGCAGTTCTTC. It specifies CASSQTPSGNNEQFF.

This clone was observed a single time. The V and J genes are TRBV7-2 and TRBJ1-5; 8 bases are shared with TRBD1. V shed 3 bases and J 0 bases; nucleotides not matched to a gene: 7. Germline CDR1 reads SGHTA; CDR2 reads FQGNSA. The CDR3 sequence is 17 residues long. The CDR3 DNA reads TGTGCCAGCAGCTTTAGACAGGGGCCATATAGCAATCAGCCCCAGCATTTT. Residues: CASSFRQGPYSNQPQHF. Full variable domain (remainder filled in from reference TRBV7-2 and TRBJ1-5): GAGVSQSPSNKVTEKGKDVELRCDPISGHTALYWYRQSLGQGLEFLIYFQGNSAPDKSGLPSDRFSAERTGGSVSTLTIQRTQQEDSAVYLCASSFRQGPYSNQPQHFGDGTRLSIL.

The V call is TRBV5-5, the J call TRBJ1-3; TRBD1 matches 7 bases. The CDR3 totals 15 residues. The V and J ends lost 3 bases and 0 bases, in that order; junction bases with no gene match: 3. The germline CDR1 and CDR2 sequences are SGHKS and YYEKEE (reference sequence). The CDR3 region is CASSSTGDSGNTIYF. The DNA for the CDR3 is TGTGCCAGCAGCTCCACAGGGGACTCTGGAAACACCATATATTTT.

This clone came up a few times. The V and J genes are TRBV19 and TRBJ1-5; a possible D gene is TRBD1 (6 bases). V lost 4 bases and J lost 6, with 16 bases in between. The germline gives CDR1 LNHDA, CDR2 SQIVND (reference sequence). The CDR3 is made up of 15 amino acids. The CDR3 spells CASSRRRDISQPQHF. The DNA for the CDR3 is TGTGCCAGTAGTAGACGCCGGGACATAAGTCAGCCCCAGCATTTT. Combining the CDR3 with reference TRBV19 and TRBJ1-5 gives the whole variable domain DGGITQSPKYLFRKEGQNVTLSCEQNLNHDAMYWYRQDPGQGLRLIYYSQIVNDFQKGDIAEGYSVSREKKESFPLTVTSAQKNPTAFYLCASSRRRDISQPQHFGDGTRLSIL.

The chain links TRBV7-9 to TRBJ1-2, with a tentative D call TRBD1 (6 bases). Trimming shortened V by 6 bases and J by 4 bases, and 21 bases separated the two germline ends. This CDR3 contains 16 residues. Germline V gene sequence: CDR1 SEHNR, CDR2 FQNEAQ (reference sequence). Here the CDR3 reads CASRDSGTHASYGYTF. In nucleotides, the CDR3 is TGTGCCAGCAGGGACTCCGGGACACACGCTTCCTATGGCTACACCTTC. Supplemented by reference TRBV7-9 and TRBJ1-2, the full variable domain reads DTGVSQNPRHKITKRGQNVTFRCDPISEHNRLYWYRQTLGQGPEFLTYFQNEAQLEKSRLLSDRFSAERPKGSFSTLEIQRTEQGDSAMYLCASRDSGTHASYGYTFGSGTRLTVV.

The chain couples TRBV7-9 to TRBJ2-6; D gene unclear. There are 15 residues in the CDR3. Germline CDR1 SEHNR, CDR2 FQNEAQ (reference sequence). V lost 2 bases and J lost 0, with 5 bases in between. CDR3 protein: CASSLPASGANVLTF. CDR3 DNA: TGTGCCAGCAGCTTACCCGCCTCTGGGGCCAACGTCCTGACTTTC.

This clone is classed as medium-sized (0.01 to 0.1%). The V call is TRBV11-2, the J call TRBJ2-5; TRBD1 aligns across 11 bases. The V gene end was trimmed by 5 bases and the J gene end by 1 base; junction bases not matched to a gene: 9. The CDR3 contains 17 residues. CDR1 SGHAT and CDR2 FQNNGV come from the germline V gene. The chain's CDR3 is CASSALPGTGGQETQYF. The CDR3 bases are TGTGCCAGCAGCGCTCTCCCCGGGACAGGGGGCCAAGAGACCCAGTACTTC.

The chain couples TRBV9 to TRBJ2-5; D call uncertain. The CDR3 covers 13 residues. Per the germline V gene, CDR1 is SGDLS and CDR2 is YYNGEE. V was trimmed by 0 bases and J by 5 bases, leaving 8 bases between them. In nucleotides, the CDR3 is TGTGCCAGCAGCGTAGGGCCGTGGGAGACCCAGTACTTC. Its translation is CASSVGPWETQYF.

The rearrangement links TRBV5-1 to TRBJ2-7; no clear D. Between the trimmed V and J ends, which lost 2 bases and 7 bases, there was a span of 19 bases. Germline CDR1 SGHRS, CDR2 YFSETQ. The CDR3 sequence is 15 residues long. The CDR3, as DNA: TGCGCCAGCAGCTTCAACAACCTAATACCCCATGAGCAGTACTTC. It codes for CASSFNNLIPHEQYF.

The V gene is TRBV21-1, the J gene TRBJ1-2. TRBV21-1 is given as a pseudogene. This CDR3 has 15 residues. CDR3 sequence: CASSKARRSIYGYTF. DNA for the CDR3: TGTGCCAGCAGCAAAGCCAGGAGATCGATTTATGGCTACACCTTC.

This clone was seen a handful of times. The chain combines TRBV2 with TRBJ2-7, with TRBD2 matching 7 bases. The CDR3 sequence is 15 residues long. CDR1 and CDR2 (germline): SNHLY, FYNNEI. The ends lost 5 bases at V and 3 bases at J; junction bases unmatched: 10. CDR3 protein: CASSSIPGTIYEQYF. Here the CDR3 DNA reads TGTGCCAGCAGTAGTATCCCCGGGACTATCTACGAGCAGTACTTC. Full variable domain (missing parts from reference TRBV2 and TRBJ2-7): EPEVTQTPSHQVTQMGQEVILRCVPISNHLYFYWYRQILGQKVEFLVSFYNNEISEKSEIFDDQFSVERPDGSNFTLKIRSTKLEDSAMYFCASSSIPGTIYEQYFGPGTRLTVT.

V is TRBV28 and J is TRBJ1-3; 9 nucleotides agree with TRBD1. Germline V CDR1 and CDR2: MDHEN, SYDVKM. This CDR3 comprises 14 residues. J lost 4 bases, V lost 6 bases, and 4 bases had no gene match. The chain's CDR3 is CASSTGGEGNTIYF. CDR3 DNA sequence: TGTGCCAGCAGCACAGGGGGCGAAGGAAACACCATATATTTT. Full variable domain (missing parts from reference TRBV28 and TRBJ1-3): DVKVTQSSRYLVKRTGEKVFLECVQDMDHENMFWYRQDPGLGLRLIYFSYDVKMKEKGDIPEGYSVSREKKERFSLILESASTNQTSMYLCASSTGGEGNTIYFGEGSWLTVV.

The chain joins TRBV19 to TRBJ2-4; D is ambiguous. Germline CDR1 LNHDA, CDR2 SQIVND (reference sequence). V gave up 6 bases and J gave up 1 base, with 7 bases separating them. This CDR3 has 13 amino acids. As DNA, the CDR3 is TGTGCCAGTAGCATCGTGGCCAAAAACATTCAGTACTTC. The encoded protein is CASSIVAKNIQYF.

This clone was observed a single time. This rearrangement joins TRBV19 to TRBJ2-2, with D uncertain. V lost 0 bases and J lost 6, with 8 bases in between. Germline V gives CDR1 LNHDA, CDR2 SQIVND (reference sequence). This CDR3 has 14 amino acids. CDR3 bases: TGTGCCAGTAGTATAGAGAACCTAGCCGGGGAGCTGTTTTTT. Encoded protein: CASSIENLAGELFF.

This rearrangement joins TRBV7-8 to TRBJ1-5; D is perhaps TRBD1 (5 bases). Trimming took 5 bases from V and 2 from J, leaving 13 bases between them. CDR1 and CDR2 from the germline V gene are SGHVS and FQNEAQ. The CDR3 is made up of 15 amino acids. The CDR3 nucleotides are TGTGCCAGCAGCCCCCCCGGGGCGCGCAATCAGCCCCAGCATTTT. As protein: CASSPPGARNQPQHF.

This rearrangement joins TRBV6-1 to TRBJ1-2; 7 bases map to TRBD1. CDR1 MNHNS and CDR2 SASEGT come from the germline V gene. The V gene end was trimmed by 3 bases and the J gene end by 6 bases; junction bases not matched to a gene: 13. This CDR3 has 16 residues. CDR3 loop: CASSEWGGRGSDGYTF. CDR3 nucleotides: TGTGCCAGCAGTGAGTGGGGTGGCAGGGGGTCCGATGGCTACACCTTC.

This CDR3 is CSVRQGNTEAFF. CDR3 sequence (DNA): TGCAGCGTTCGACAGGGGAACACTGAAGCTTTCTTT. This chain uses TRBV29-1 with TRBJ1-1, with 7 positions matching TRBD1. This CDR3 is 12 amino acids long. V lost 5 bases to trimming and J lost 1 base; unmatched junction nucleotides: 1. The germline V gene encodes CDR1 SQVTM and CDR2 ANQGSEA.

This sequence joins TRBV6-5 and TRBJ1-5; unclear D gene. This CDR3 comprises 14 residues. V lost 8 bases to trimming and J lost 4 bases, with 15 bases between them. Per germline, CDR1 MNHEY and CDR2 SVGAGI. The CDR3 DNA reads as TGTGCCAGCTCAAAAGGTCTGGTAAATCAGCCCCAGCATTTT. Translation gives CASSKGLVNQPQHF.

The CDR3 region is CASPEAGDGNYSNQPQHF. Here the CDR3 DNA reads TGCGCCAGCCCGGAGGCAGGGGATGGAAACTATAGCAATCAGCCCCAGCATTTT. The gene calls are TRBV10-1 and TRBJ1-5; D is perhaps TRBD1 (6 bases). The CDR3 extends over 18 amino acids. V gave up 8 bases and J gave up 0 bases, with 23 bases separating them. CDR1 WNHNN and CDR2 SYGVQD come from the germline V gene (reference sequence).

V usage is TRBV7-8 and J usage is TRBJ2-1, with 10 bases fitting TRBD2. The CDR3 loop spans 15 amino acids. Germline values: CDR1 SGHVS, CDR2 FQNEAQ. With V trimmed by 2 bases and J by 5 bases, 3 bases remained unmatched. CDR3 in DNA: TGTGCCAGCAGCTTAACTAGCGGGATTGACAATGAGCAGTTCTTC. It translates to CASSLTSGIDNEQFF. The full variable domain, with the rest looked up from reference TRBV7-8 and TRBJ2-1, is GAGVSQSPRYKVAKRGQDVALRCDPISGHVSLFWYQQALGQGPEFLTYFQNEAQLDKSGLPSDRFFAERPEGSVSTLKIQRTQQEDSAVYLCASSLTSGIDNEQFFGPGTRLTVL.

In DNA form, the CDR3 reads TGTGCCAGTAGTAACCAGGGGCTAAGCGAGCAGTACTTC. Protein product: CASSNQGLSEQYF. The V gene is TRBV19, the J gene TRBJ2-7; maybe TRBD1 (6 bases). From germline, CDR1 is LNHDA and CDR2 SQIVND (reference sequence). CDR3 length: 13 amino acids. The ends were cut back, 4 bases at V and 6 bases at J, with 13 bases in the middle.

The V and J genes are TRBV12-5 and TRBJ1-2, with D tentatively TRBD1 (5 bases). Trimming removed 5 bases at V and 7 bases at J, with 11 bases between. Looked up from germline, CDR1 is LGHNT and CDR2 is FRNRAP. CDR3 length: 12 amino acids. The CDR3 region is CASGPGPAGYTF. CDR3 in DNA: TGTGCTAGTGGTCCGGGACCCGCTGGCTACACCTTC.

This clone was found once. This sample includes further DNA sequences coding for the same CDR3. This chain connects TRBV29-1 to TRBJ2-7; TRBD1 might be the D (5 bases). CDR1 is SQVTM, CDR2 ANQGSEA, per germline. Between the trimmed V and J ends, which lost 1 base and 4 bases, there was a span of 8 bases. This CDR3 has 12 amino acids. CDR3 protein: CSVEGQGYEQYF. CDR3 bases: TGCAGCGTTGAAGGCCAGGGATACGAGCAGTACTTC.